The rows below give T cell receptor beta chains drawn from one sample of a study of T cells expressing NK-cell markers. TCRdb reprocessed the 5' RACE reads and stores each CDR3 protein as one record, lacking DNA. Its table records about 300,000 distinct CDR3 sequences. The source material was blood T cells: a sorted CD56 or NKG2C T cell subset, CD4+ or CD8+ T cells, or bulk PBMC T cells (not recorded which). These receptors were collected from a woman aged 18 to 75 in good health. Each CDR3 is given with its conserved first and last residue.

TRBV6-2/TRBV6-3	15	TRBJ2-7	CASRAGTGGEYEQYF
TRBV20-1	14	TRBJ2-3	CSAQGGRWTDTQYF
TRBV27	15	TRBJ1-5	CASSTDRLSNQPQHF
TRBV20-1	15	TRBJ2-3	CSAESAGGLQDTQYF
TRBV12-3/TRBV12-4	14	TRBJ1-5	CASSLEAGSQPQHF
TRBV6-6	12	TRBJ2-7	CASSLGTYEQYF
TRBV19	12	TRBJ2-1	CASTRQGNEQFF
TRBV20-1	14	TRBJ2-7	CSARFGQGSYEQYF
TRBV7-2	15	TRBJ2-1	CASSSGQLRGKEQFF
TRBV15	15	TRBJ1-2	CATSRETGVNYGYTF
TRBV19	13	TRBJ1-1	CASKGSLNTEAFF
TRBV7-3	15	TRBJ2-5	CASSQLAGSSETQYF
TRBV4-3	15	TRBJ1-6	CASSRSGQGDSPLHF
TRBV6-1	19	TRBJ1-2	CASSLTGTGTGGLGYGYTF